Following are 21 T cell receptor beta chains from one sample sequenced in a study of response to subunit inactivated influenza vaccine (dated by TCRdb to about 2018). Library preparation was by RT-PCR. TCRdb lists the instrument as Illumina HiSeq 2500. Clones were called with MiXCR by TCRdb after fastp trimmed the public reads at Q25, and only in-frame beta chains were retained. Rows merge per CDR3 protein into single entries with the most common DNA and genes. The sample data list 650,000 or so distinct CDR3 sequences, and around 13% of these were observed just once. The ten largest clones represent approximately 7.6% of the sample. The input for sequencing was PBMCs from blood, taken 14 days before vaccination. Every receptor here comes from a man in his forties or fifties who received an inactivated influenza vaccine. Donor details come from another sample of the same person, matched by shared clones.

A few counts support this clonotype. This rearrangement joins TRBV27 to TRBJ2-6, with 8 nucleotides matching TRBD2. CDR1 and CDR2 (germline): MNHEY, SMNVEV (reference sequence). V gave up 5 bases and J gave up 2 bases; unmatched junction bases: 11. This CDR3 is 18 amino acids long. The CDR3 coding sequence is TGTGCCAGCAGTCTCAGCCATTTAGCGGGACCTGGGGCCAACGTCCTGACTTTC. Translated, it gives CASSLSHLAGPGANVLTF.

The gene calls are TRBV11-3 and TRBJ2-5; 9 bases line up with TRBD1. CDR1 and CDR2 (germline): SGHNT, YENEEA. V shed 5 bases, J shed 5 bases, and the junction held 12 bases outside the gene matches. The CDR3 is 16 residues long. CDR3 sequence: CASSPGGGTGLETQYF. The CDR3 region has the DNA TGTGCCAGCAGCCCCGGAGGTGGGACAGGGTTGGAGACCCAGTACTTC.

This clonotype appeared many times. The chain combines TRBV5-1 with TRBJ2-7; 9 nucleotides align to TRBD1. The CDR3 loop spans 14 amino acids. The germline V gene has CDR1 SGHRS and CDR2 YFSETQ. J was trimmed by 3 bases and V by 4 bases; bases with no gene match: 5. CDR3 nucleotide sequence: TGCGCCAGCAGCCCGGACAGGGGCGACTACGAGCAGTACTTC. Residues: CASSPDRGDYEQYF. The full variable domain, completed using reference TRBV5-1 and TRBJ2-7, is KAGVTQTPRYLIKTRGQQVTLSCSPISGHRSVSWYQQTPGQGLQFLFEYFSETQRNKGNFPGRFSGRQFSNSRSEMNVSTLELGDSALYLCASSPDRGDYEQYFGPGTRLTVT.

This clonotype appeared a few times. The rearrangement uses TRBV6-5 and TRBJ2-1; 9 bases line up with TRBD1. CDR3 size: 16 residues. The germline gives CDR1 MNHEY, CDR2 SVGAGI. The V gene end was trimmed by 0 bases and the J gene end by 1 base; junction bases not matched to a gene: 1. This CDR3 is CASSYSTGGSYNEQFF. In DNA, the CDR3 is TGTGCCAGCAGTTACTCGACAGGGGGGTCCTACAATGAGCAGTTCTTC.

The genes are TRBV29-1 and TRBJ1-1; D is uncertain. The germline V gene encodes CDR1 SQVTM and CDR2 ANQGSEA. V was shortened by 3 bases and J by 1 base, with 15 bases between the two germline ends. This CDR3 spans 15 amino acids. The CDR3 DNA reads TGCAGCGTTGATGCCGCAGGATGGGGGAACACTGAAGCTTTCTTT. As protein: CSVDAAGWGNTEAFF. The full variable domain, rest sourced from reference TRBV29-1 and TRBJ1-1, is SAVISQKPSRDICQRGTSLTIQCQVDSQVTMMFWYRQQPGQSLTLIATANQGSEATYESGFVIDKFPISRPNLTFSTLTVSNMSPEDSSIYLCSVDAAGWGNTEAFFGQGTRLTVV.

The J gene is TRBJ1-2, the V gene TRBV6-1; D is unclear. The CDR3 is 12 amino acids. CDR1 and CDR2 (germline): MNHNS, SASEGT. V was shortened by 1 base and J by 9 bases, with 9 bases between the two germline ends. CDR3 DNA sequence: TGTGCCAGCAGTGAAGTTGTTGGCAGCTACACCTTC. Amino acids: CASSEVVGSYTF.

Regarding this clonotype: At one end, the junction sequence differs from germline, possibly due to a read error. V gene TRBV12-3 or TRBV12-4 combines with J gene TRBJ2-2, with TRBD2 as a possible D gene (5 bases). The CDR3 sequence is 15 residues long. CDR3 amino acids: CASSFAPSSVGELFF. CDR3 bases: TGTGCCAGTAGTTTCGCCCCTAGCTCGGTGGGGGAGCTGTTTTTT.

This chain links TRBV30 with TRBJ2-4, with TRBD1 as a possible D gene (7 bases). Looked up from germline, CDR1 is GTSNPN and CDR2 is SVGIG (reference sequence). CDR3 length equals 12 residues. Deletions cut 0 bases from V and 15 bases from J, with 15 bases between. The CDR3 region has the DNA TGTGCCTGGAGTGTAAGGGGGGACAGTTTGTACTTC. It is translated as CAWSVRGDSLYF.

This clonotype has just a few counts. The V and J genes are TRBV25-1 and TRBJ2-1, with 8 bases matching TRBD2. V lost 2 bases and J lost 2; bases outside the gene matches: 11. From germline, CDR1 is MGHDK and CDR2 SYGVNS. This CDR3 has 18 residues. The CDR3 sequence is CASSEPTGGAGAYNEQFF. In DNA form, the CDR3 reads TGTGCCAGCAGTGAACCCACCGGAGGAGCGGGAGCCTACAATGAGCAGTTCTTC.

This clonotype was seen repeatedly, ten times or more. The chain carries TRBV7-8 and TRBJ2-5; 9 nucleotides match TRBD2. Unmatched junction bases numbered 9, after V lost 2 bases and J lost 5 bases. This CDR3 comprises 16 residues. Germline CDR1 is SGHVS and CDR2 is FQNEAQ. DNA for the CDR3: TGTGCCAGCAGCTTAAATCCCGGTAGCGGGAGTGAGACCCAGTACTTC. It encodes CASSLNPGSGSETQYF.

This clonotype was seen a few times. The chain joins TRBV5-1 to TRBJ2-3, with 9 nucleotides matching TRBD2. Germline CDR1 is SGHRS and CDR2 is YFSETQ. The CDR3 runs to 16 residues. Trimming removed 0 bases from V and 3 bases from J; junction bases left unmatched: 5. The CDR3 sequence is CASSLEVAGETDTQYF. CDR3 DNA: TGCGCCAGCAGCTTGGAGGTAGCGGGAGAGACAGATACGCAGTATTTT. The full variable domain, with the rest looked up from reference TRBV5-1 and TRBJ2-3, is KAGVTQTPRYLIKTRGQQVTLSCSPISGHRSVSWYQQTPGQGLQFLFEYFSETQRNKGNFPGRFSGRQFSNSRSEMNVSTLELGDSALYLCASSLEVAGETDTQYFGPGTRLTVL.

The genes are TRBV7-2 and TRBJ2-5; possibly TRBD1 for D (6 bases). The germline V gene encodes CDR1 SGHTA and CDR2 FQGNSA. This CDR3 is 16 amino acids long. V was clipped by 0 bases and J by 4 bases, with 15 bases between them. The CDR3 DNA reads TGTGCCAGCAGCTTAGCCGGGCTGGGGGCGGGAGAGACCCAGTACTTC. Protein: CASSLAGLGAGETQYF. The full variable domain, in which reference TRBV7-2 and TRBJ2-5 provide the parts outside the CDR3, is GAGVSQSPSNKVTEKGKDVELRCDPISGHTALYWYRQSLGQGLEFLIYFQGNSAPDKSGLPSDRFSAERTGGSVSTLTIQRTQQEDSAVYLCASSLAGLGAGETQYFGPGTRLLVL.

The chain combines TRBV12-3 or TRBV12-4 with TRBJ2-1; D call uncertain. This CDR3 has 15 amino acids. V gave up 2 bases and J gave up 4 bases, with 12 bases separating them. The CDR3 sequence is CASSLSWGIYNEQFF. The DNA for the CDR3 is TGTGCCAGCAGTTTATCGTGGGGAATTTACAATGAGCAGTTCTTC.

The J gene is TRBJ1-6, the V gene TRBV5-1; D not certain. Germline V gene lookup returns CDR1 SGHRS and CDR2 YFSETQ. The CDR3 is 17 amino acids. V was pared by 5 bases and J by 0 bases, with 15 bases between. In DNA form, the CDR3 reads TGCGCCAGCAGACGCGACGGATACAGCTCCTATAATTCACCCCTCCACTTT. The encoded protein is CASRRDGYSSYNSPLHF.

This clonotype was seen many times. V and J are TRBV20-1 and TRBJ2-7; 8 bases match TRBD1. The CDR3 is 14 amino acids. Germline assignment: CDR1 DFQATT and CDR2 SNEGSKA (reference sequence). V gave up 1 base and J gave up 4 bases; unmatched junction bases: 6. The CDR3, as DNA: TGCAGTGCTAGAGGGGGCAGGGGGCCATACGAGCAGTACTTC. This codes for CSARGGRGPYEQYF.

A few counts support this clonotype. The chain employs TRBV6-5 and TRBJ1-2; D is ambiguous. In germline, CDR1 is MNHEY, CDR2 SVGAGI. V lost 10 bases and J lost 0, with 6 bases in between. The CDR3 spans 11 residues. CDR3 sequence reads: CATHSNYGYTF. The DNA for the CDR3 is TGTGCCACCCACTCTAACTATGGCTACACCTTC.

This clonotype has more than one count but fewer than ten. This chain uses TRBV9 with TRBJ2-1, with TRBD1 as a possible D gene (6 bases). The CDR3 extends over 17 amino acids. From germline, CDR1 is SGDLS and CDR2 YYNGEE. Trimming removed 2 bases at V and 1 base at J, with 16 bases between. The CDR3 spells CASSVRGQGNSYNEQFF. Written as DNA, the CDR3 is TGTGCCAGCAGCGTTAGGGGTCAGGGGAATTCCTACAATGAGCAGTTCTTC.

This clonotype has more than one count but fewer than ten. This sequence joins TRBV18 and TRBJ2-1, with 11 bases matching TRBD1. Germline values: CDR1 KGHSH, CDR2 LQKENI. The CDR3 is made up of 17 amino acids. The ends lost 5 bases at V and 4 bases at J; junction bases unmatched: 10. CDR3 residues: CASSTLGQGALYNEQFF. CDR3 bases: TGTGCCAGCTCAACCCTTGGACAGGGGGCTCTGTACAATGAGCAGTTCTTC.

This clonotype was counted only a few times. The chain uses TRBV14 and TRBJ2-2, with D unresolved. V was clipped by 4 bases and J by 0 bases, with 9 bases between them. CDR1 SGHDN and CDR2 FVKESK come from the germline V gene. The CDR3 has 15 amino acids. CDR3 sequence: CASSRQLSNTGELFF. The CDR3 bases are TGTGCCAGCAGCCGCCAGTTGTCGAACACCGGGGAGCTGTTTTTT.

The V gene is TRBV3-1, the J gene TRBJ2-5; 7 nucleotides line up with TRBD1. V dropped 4 bases and J dropped 5; count of bases not matched to a gene: 10. Germline V lookup: CDR1 LGHDT, CDR2 YNNKEL (reference sequence). The CDR3 is 15 amino acids. CDR3 region: CASSLRGQGMETQYF. In DNA, the CDR3 is TGTGCCAGCAGCCTAAGGGGGCAGGGGATGGAGACCCAGTACTTC.

This chain uses TRBV6-6 with TRBJ2-1; D may be TRBD1 (6 bases). Germline V lookup: CDR1 MNHNY, CDR2 SVGAGI (reference sequence). V was pared by 2 bases and J by 7 bases, with 9 bases between. The CDR3 extends over 13 amino acids. In DNA, the CDR3 is TGTGCCAGCAGTTACACCACAGGGAATGAGCAGTTCTTC. Translated: CASSYTTGNEQFF.